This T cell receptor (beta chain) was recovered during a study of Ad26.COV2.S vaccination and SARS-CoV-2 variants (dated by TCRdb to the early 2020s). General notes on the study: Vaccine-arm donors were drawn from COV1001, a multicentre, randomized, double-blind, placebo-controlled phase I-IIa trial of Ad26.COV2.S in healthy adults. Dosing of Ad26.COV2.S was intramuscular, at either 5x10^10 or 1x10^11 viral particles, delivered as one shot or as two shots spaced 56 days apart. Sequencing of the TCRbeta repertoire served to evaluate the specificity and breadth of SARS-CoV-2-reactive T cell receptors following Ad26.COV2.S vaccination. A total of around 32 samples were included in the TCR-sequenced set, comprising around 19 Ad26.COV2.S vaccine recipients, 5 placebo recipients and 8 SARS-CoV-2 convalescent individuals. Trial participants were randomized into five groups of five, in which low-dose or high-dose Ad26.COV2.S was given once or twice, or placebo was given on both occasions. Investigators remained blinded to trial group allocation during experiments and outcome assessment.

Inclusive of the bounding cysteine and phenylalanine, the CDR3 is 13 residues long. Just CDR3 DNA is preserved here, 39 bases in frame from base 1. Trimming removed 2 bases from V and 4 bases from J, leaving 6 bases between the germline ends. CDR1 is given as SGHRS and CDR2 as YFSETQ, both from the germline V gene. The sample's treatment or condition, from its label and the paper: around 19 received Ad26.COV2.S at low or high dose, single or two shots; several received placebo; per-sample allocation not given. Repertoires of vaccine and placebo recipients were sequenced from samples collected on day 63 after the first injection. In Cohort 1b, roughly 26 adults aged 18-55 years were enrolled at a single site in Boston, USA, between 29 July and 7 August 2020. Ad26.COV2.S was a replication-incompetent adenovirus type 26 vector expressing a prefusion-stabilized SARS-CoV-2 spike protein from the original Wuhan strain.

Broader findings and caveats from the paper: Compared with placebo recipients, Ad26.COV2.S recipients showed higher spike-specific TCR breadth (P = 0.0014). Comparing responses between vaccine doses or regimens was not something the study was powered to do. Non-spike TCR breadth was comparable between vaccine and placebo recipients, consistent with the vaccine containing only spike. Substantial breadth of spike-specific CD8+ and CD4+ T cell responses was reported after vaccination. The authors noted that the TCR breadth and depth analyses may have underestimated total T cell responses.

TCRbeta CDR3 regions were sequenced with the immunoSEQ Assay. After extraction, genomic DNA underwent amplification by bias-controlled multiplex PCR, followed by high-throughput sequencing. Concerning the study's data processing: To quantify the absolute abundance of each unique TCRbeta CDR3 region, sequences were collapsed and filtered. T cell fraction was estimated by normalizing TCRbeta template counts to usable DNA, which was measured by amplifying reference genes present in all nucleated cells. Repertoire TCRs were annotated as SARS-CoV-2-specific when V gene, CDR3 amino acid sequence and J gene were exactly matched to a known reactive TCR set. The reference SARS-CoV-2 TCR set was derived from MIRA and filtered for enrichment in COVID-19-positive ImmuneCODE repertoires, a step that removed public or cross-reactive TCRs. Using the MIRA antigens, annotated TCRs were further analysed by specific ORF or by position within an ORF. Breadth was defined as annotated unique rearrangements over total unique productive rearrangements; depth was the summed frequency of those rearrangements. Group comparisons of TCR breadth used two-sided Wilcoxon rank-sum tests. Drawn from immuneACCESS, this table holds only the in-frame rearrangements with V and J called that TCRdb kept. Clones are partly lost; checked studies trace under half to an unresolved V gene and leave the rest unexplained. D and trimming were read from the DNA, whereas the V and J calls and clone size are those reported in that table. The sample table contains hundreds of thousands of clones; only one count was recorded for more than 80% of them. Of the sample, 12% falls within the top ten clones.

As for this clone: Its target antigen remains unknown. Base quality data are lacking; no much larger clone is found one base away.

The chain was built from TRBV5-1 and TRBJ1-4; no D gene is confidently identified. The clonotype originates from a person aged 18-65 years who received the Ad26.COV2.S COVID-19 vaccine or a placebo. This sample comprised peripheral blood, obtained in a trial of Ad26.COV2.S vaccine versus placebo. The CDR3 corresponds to CASSLRVNEKLFF. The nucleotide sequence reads TGCGCCAGCAGCTTAAGGGTTAATGAAAAACTGTTTTTT.